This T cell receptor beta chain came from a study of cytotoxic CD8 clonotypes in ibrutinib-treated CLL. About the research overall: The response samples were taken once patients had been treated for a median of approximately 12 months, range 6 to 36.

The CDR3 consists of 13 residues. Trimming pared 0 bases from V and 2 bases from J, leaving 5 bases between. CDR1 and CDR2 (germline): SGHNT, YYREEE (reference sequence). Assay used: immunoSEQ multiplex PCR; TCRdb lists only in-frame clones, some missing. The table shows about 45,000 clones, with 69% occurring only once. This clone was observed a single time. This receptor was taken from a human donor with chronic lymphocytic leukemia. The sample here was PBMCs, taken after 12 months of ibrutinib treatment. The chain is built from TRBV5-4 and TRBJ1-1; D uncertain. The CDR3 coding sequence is TGTGCCAGCAGCTTGGGCGGAAACACTGAAGCTTTCTTT. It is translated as CASSLGGNTEAFF.